This T cell receptor (beta chain) was obtained from a study of CD8 T cells in Susac syndrome. Sequencing targeted TCR beta in blood CD8+ and CD4+ T cells. Age- and sex-matched healthy donors served as the control group. The CDR3 sequence is 12 residues long. The V gene lost 6 bases and the J gene lost 4 bases, with 6 bases spanning the gap. Reverse transcription of roughly 0.5 to 1 ug RNA used random hexamers. Coverage of TCR beta CDR3 amplification by immunoSEQ multiplex PCR extended to 54 Vbeta and 13 Jbeta. TCRdb reanalysed the immunoSEQ multiplex PCR reads using MiXCR and keeps one entry per CDR3 protein. This sample yields approximately 100,000 distinct CDR3 sequences, of which around 90% are seen a single time; 0.11% to 0.15% belongs to the top ten.

This sequence originates from a human donor in good health. Material for sequencing was CD4+ T cells from PBMCs. V usage is TRBV12-3 or TRBV12-4 and J usage is TRBJ2-2; D is ambiguous. The CDR3 DNA reads TGTGCCAGCAGCCACACCACCGGGGAGCTGTTTTTT. Translating gives CASSHTTGELFF.